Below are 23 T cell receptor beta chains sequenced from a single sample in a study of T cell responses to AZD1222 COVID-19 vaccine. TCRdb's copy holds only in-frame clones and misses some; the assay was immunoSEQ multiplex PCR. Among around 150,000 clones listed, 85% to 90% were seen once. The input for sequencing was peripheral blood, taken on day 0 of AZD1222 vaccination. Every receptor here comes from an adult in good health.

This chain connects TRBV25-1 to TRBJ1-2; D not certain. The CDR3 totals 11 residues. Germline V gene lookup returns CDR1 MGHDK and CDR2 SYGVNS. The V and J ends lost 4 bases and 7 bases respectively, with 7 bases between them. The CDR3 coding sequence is TGTGCCAGCAGTGTTTGGGGTGGCTACACCTTC. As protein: CASSVWGGYTF.

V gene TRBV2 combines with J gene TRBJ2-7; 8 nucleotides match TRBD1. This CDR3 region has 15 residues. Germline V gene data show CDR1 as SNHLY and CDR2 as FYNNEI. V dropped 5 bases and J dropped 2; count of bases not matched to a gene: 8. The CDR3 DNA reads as TGTGCCAGCAGTCAAACAGGGGGAGAGACCTACGAGCAGTACTTC. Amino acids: CASSQTGGETYEQYF.

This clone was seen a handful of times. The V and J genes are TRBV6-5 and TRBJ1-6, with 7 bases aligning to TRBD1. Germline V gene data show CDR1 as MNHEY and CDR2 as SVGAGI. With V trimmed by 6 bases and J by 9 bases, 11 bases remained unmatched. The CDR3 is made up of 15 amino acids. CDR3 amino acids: CASRDFDRESSPLHF. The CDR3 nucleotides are TGTGCCAGCAGAGACTTTGACAGGGAAAGTTCACCCCTCCACTTT.

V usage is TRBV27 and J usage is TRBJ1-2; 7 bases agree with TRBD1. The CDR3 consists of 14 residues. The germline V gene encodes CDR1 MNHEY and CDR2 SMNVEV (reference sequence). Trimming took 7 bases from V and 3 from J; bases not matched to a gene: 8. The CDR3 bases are TGTGCCAGCAAGACAGGGATTTCGGACTATGGCTACACCTTC. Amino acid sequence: CASKTGISDYGYTF.

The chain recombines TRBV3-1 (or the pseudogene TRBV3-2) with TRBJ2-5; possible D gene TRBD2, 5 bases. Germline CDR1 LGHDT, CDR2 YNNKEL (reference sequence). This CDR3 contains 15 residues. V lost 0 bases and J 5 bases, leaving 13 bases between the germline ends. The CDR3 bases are TGTGCCAGCAGCCAAGAGTCCCGGGGAAGCGAGACCCAGTACTTC. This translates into CASSQESRGSETQYF.

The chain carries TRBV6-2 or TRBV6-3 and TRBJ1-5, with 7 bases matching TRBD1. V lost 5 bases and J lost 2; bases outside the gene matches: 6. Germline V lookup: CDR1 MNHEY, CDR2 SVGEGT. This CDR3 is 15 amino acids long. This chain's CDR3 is CASSKGGPGNQPQHF. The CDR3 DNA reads TGTGCCAGCAGTAAAGGGGGCCCCGGCAATCAGCCCCAGCATTTT.

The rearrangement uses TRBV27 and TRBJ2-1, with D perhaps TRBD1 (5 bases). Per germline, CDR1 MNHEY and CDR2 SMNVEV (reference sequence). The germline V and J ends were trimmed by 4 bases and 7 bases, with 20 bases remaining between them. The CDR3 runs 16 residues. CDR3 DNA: TGTGCCAGCAGTTCCGATCCGGCCAGGGTGACAAATGAGCAGTTCTTC. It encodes CASSSDPARVTNEQFF.

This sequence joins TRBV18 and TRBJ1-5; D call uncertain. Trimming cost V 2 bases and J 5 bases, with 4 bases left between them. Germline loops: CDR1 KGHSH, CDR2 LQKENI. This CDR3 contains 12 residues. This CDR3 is CASSPGDQPQHF. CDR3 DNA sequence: TGTGCCAGCTCACCAGGGGATCAGCCCCAGCATTTT.

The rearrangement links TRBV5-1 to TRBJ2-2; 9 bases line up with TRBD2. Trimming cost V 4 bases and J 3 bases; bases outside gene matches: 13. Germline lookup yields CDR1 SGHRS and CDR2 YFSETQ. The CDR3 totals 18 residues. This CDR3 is CASSPFWAGGPDTGELFF. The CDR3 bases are TGCGCCAGCAGCCCGTTTTGGGCGGGAGGGCCGGACACCGGGGAGCTGTTTTTT.

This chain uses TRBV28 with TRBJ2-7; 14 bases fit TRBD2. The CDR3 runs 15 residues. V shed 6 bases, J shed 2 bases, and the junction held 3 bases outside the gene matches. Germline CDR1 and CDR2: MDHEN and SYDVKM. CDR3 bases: TGTGCCAGCAGGGTGGGACTAGCGGGAGCCTACGAGCAGTACTTC. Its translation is CASRVGLAGAYEQYF.

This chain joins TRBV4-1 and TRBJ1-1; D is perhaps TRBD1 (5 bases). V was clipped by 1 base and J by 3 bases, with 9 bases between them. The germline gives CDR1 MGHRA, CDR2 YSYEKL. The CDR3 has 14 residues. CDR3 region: CASSQGARDTEAFF. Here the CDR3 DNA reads TGCGCCAGCAGCCAAGGTGCCAGGGACACTGAAGCTTTCTTT.

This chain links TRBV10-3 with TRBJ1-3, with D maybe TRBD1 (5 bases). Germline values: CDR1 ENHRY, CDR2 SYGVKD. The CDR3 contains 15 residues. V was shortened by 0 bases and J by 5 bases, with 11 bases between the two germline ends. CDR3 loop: CAISESQGGRNTIYF. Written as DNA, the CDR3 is TGTGCCATCAGTGAGTCTCAGGGCGGGAGAAACACCATATATTTT.

The CDR3 coding sequence is TGTGCCACCAGCGTGACCTCCGGGACCTCTACTGAAGCTTTCTTT. This sequence encodes CATSVTSGTSTEAFF. The genes are TRBV15 and TRBJ1-1; D perhaps matches TRBD1 (5 bases). Germline V gene sequence: CDR1 LNHNV, CDR2 YYDKDF (reference sequence). V dropped 5 bases and J dropped 5 bases, with 18 bases sitting between them. CDR3 length equals 15 residues.

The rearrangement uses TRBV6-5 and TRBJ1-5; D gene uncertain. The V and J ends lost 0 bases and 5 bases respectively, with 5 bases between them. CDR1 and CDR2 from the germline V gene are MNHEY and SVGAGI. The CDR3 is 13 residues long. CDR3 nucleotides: TGTGCCAGCAGTTACTCCAAGGATCAGCCCCAGCATTTT. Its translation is CASSYSKDQPQHF.

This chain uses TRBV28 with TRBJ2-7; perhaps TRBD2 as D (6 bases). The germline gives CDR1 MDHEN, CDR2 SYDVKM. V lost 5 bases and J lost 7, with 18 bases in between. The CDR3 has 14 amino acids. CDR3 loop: CASSLSARGGEQYF. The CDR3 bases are TGTGCCAGCAGTCTTAGCGCGCGAGGAGGGGAGCAGTACTTC.

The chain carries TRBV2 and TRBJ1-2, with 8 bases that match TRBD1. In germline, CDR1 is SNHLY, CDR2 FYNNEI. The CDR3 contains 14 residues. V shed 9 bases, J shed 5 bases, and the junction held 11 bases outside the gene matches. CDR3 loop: CASLRDRSTYGYTF. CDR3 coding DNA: TGTGCCAGTTTAAGGGACAGGTCCACGTATGGCTACACCTTC.

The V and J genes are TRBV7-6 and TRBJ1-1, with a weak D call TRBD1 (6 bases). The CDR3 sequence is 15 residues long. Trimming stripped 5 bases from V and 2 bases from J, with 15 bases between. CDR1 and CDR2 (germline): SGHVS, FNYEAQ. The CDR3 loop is CASSLRLGGNTEAFF. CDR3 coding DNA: TGTGCCAGCAGCCTACGTCTGGGGGGCAACACTGAAGCTTTCTTT.

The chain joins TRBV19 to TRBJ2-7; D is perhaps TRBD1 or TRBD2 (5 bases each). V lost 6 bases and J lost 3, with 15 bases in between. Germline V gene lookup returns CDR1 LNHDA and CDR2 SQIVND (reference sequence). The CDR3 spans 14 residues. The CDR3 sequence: CASRGRDRGYEQYF. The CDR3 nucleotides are TGTGCCAGTAGGGGCCGGGACCGGGGCTACGAGCAGTACTTC.

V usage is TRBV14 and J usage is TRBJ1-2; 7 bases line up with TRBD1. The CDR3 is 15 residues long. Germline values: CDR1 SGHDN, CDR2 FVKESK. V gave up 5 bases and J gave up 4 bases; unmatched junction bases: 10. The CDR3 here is CASSDRASVTYGYTF. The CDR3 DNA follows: TGTGCCAGCAGCGACAGGGCCTCGGTTACCTATGGCTACACCTTC.

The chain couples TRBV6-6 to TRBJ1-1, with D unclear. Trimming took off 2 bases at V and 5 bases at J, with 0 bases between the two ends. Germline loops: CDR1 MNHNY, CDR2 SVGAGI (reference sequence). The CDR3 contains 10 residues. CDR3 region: CASSYTEAFF. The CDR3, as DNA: TGTGCCAGCAGTTACACTGAAGCTTTCTTT.

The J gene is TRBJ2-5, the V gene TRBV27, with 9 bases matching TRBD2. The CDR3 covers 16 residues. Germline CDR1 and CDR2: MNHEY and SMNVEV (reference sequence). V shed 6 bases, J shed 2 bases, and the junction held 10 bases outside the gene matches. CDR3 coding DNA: TGTGCCAGCAGCCGACGGCGCGGGGGGGAACAAGAGACCCAGTACTTC. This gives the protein CASSRRRGGEQETQYF.

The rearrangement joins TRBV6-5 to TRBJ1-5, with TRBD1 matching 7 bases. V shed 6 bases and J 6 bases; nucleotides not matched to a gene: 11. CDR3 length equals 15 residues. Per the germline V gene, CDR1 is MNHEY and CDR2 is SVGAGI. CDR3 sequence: CASRATGSPFQPQHF. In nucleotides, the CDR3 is TGTGCCAGCAGGGCGACAGGGTCCCCCTTTCAGCCCCAGCATTTT.

As DNA, the CDR3 is TGCGCCAGCAGTACGGGGGCGGACTATGGCTACACCTTC. This sequence encodes CASSTGADYGYTF. The rearrangement links TRBV5-1 to TRBJ1-2, with D tentatively TRBD1 (6 bases). The V end lost 5 bases, the J end lost 3 bases, and 11 bases lay between the germline ends. The CDR3 has 13 residues. Germline CDR1 SGHRS, CDR2 YFSETQ.